These 9 T cell receptor beta chains share one sample of origin, sequenced in a study of naive and memory T cell subsets. An equimolar mix of two oligonucleotides served as the beta constant-region primer for TRBC1 and TRBC2. TCRdb re-analysed the UMI-ligation and nested PCR reads in MiXCR, keeping a single row per CDR3 protein. The sample yields about 90,000 distinct CDR3 sequences, around 7% seen once. The sequencing input was central memory CD4+ T cells from blood. The receptors stem from a human donor in good health.

The chain employs TRBV30 and TRBJ2-3; 12 bases are a match to TRBD1. CDR3 length equals 15 residues. V trimming: 5 bases; J trimming: 3 bases; junction bases outside the gene matches: 6. Germline-derived CDR1 and CDR2 are GTSNPN and SVGIG (reference sequence). The CDR3 spells CAWGDRGRKTDTQYF. The CDR3 bases are TGTGCCTGGGGGGACAGGGGGCGGAAGACAGATACGCAGTATTTT.

This clonotype occurred many times. DNA of the CDR3: TGTGCCAGCAGTTCCCAAAGCGTATGGAACGACGAGCAGTACTTC. As protein: CASSSQSVWNDEQYF. The rearrangement joins TRBV28 to TRBJ2-7; D unresolved. Per the germline V gene, CDR1 is MDHEN and CDR2 is SYDVKM. V was clipped by 4 bases and J by 5 bases, with 18 bases between them. CDR3 length: 15 amino acids.

The chain has TRBV30 and TRBJ2-5; the D gene could be TRBD1 or TRBD2 (5 bases each). The CDR3 extends over 12 amino acids. Trimming cost V 0 bases and J 6 bases, with 8 bases left between them. The germline V gene has CDR1 GTSNPN and CDR2 SVGIG (reference sequence). CDR3 in amino acids: CAWSVRGQTQYF. CDR3 nucleotides: TGTGCCTGGAGTGTCCGGGGACAGACCCAGTACTTC.

This clonotype was seen at least ten times. The CDR3 region is CASSSQVGGRTQYF. The CDR3 DNA reads as TGTGCCAGCAGCTCTCAGGTGGGGGGGAGAACCCAGTACTTC. The V and J genes are TRBV11-2 and TRBJ2-5; 7 bases agree with TRBD2. The CDR3 is 14 amino acids. V shed 4 bases and J 8 bases; nucleotides not matched to a gene: 10. Germline CDR1 reads SGHAT; CDR2 reads FQNNGV.

This clonotype was recorded many times. The chain couples TRBV4-3 to TRBJ1-1, with D possibly TRBD1 on 5 matching bases. The germline CDR1 and CDR2 sequences are LGHNA and YSLEER. This CDR3 region has 15 residues. V dropped 4 bases and J dropped 2 bases, with 14 bases sitting between them. This chain's CDR3 is CASSRERGRNTEAFF. The CDR3 coding sequence is TGCGCCAGCAGCCGAGAAAGGGGCCGTAACACTGAAGCTTTCTTT.

This clonotype was seen at least ten times. The chain employs TRBV7-8 and TRBJ2-1, with D perhaps assigned TRBD1 or TRBD2 (5 bases each). Trimming cost V 5 bases and J 0 bases, with 14 bases left between them. In germline, CDR1 is SGHVS, CDR2 FQNEAQ. The CDR3 length is 16 residues. Here the CDR3 DNA reads TGTGCCAGCAGCCGCAGGGTAGGGAGCTCCTACAATGAGCAGTTCTTC. Its protein is CASSRRVGSSYNEQFF.

This clonotype was detected many times. The rearrangement links TRBV20-1 to TRBJ2-3; D not resolved. The ends were cut back, 5 bases at V and 0 bases at J, with 12 bases in the middle. This CDR3 region has 14 residues. CDR1 is DFQATT, CDR2 SNEGSKA, per germline (reference sequence). CDR3 sequence reads: CSARLPRSTDTQYF. DNA for the CDR3: TGCAGTGCTCGCCTCCCCCGTAGCACAGATACGCAGTATTTT.

This clonotype has only a few counts. The chain links TRBV19 to TRBJ2-7, with a weak D call TRBD2 (5 bases). V lost 3 bases and J lost 3, with 12 bases in between. The CDR3 is 14 amino acids. The germline V gene encodes CDR1 LNHDA and CDR2 SQIVND (reference sequence). CDR3 amino acids: CASSIQMAGYEQYF. CDR3 in DNA: TGTGCCAGTAGTATTCAGATGGCGGGCTACGAGCAGTACTTC.

Only a few counts were recorded for this clonotype. The chain is built from TRBV30 and TRBJ1-6, with D possibly being TRBD1 (6 bases). V was shortened by 0 bases and J by 10 bases, with 10 bases between the two germline ends. CDR3 length: 13 residues. Germline lookup yields CDR1 GTSNPN and CDR2 SVGIG (reference sequence). The CDR3: CAWSVQGWSPLHF. CDR3 bases: TGTGCCTGGAGTGTTCAGGGGTGGTCACCCCTCCACTTT. The whole variable domain, remainder taken from reference TRBV30 and TRBJ1-6, is SQTIHQWPATLVQPVGSPLSLECTVEGTSNPNLYWYRQAAGRGLQLLFYSVGIGQISSEVPQNLSASRPQDRQFILSSKKLLLSDSGFYLCAWSVQGWSPLHFGNGTRLTVT.